The rows below give T cell receptor beta chains drawn from one sample of a study of vaccination and CD4 T cells after COVID-19. TCRdb reprocessed the PCR reads via MiXCR and lists one record per CDR3 protein. The sample holds some 9,600 distinct CDR3 sequences, approximately 59% seen once. No cognate antigen is known for these TCRs. Input material: CD4+ T cells from blood, cultured in vitro. The receptors were gathered from a human donor who had recovered from COVID-19. Both conserved end residues are part of each CDR3. Each record gives: V gene, D gene, clone size, J gene, CDR3 DNA, CDR3 protein. D genes are given only for firm matches. The size of a clone is reported for some rows only, either as once, few or many, or as a class for expanded clones.

TRBV6-1,TRBD1,NA,TRBJ2-7,TGTGCCAGCTCCCGCCGACAGGGCTCCTACGAGCAGTACTTC,CASSRRQGSYEQYF
TRBV6-2/TRBV6-3,NA,few,TRBJ2-2,TGTGCCAGCAGGCGTACCGGGACACAGAACACCGGGGAGCTGTTTTTT,CASRRTGTQNTGELFF
TRBV7-9,NA,NA,TRBJ1-2,TGTGCCAGCAGCCCCCTAGGGCGGGCCTATGGCTACACCTTC,CASSPLGRAYGYTF
TRBV5-6,NA,NA,TRBJ1-2,TGTGCCAGCGTACTGGGACAAACTTATGGCTACACCTTC,CASVLGQTYGYTF
TRBV27,TRBD1,few,TRBJ1-2,TGTGCCAGCAGTCCCCTCGGGACAGCGAGGTATGGCTACACCTTC,CASSPLGTARYGYTF
TRBV24-1,TRBD2,large,TRBJ2-1,TGTGCCACCAGTGATCCAGCGGGAAATCAATACAATGAGCAGTTCTTC,CATSDPAGNQYNEQFF
TRBV27,NA,NA,TRBJ2-5,TGTGCCAGCAGTTACGGGCCGAAAGAGACCCAGTACTTC,CASSYGPKETQYF
TRBV9,NA,once,TRBJ2-7,TGTGCCAGCAGCCTCGCGGCGGGGGAGCAGTACTTC,CASSLAAGEQYF
TRBV19,TRBD1,NA,TRBJ1-2,TGTGCCAGTAGTCTTGGACAGGGGGGCTACACCTTC,CASSLGQGGYTF
TRBV7-8,NA,few,TRBJ2-7,TGTGCCAGCAGCTTAAGGTTAACTACCTACGAGCAGTACTTC,CASSLRLTTYEQYF
TRBV20-1,TRBD2,few,TRBJ2-1,TGCAGTGCTAGGACGGGGGGGCCGGGGAATGAGCAGTTCTTC,CSARTGGPGNEQFF
TRBV20-1,NA,few,TRBJ2-2,TGCAGTGCTAGAAGGTCGACCGGGGAGCTGTTTTTT,CSARRSTGELFF
TRBV10-3,TRBD1,NA,TRBJ1-1,TGTGCCATCAGTGAGTCAAGGACAGGGGAAGCTTTCTTT,CAISESRTGEAFF
TRBV27,TRBD1,few,TRBJ1-2,TGTGCCAGCAGTTTAACAGGGGGCGCGGACTATGGCTACACCTTC,CASSLTGGADYGYTF